Each of the 13 T cell receptor beta chains below was sequenced from the same sample in a study of T-cell reconstitution after alpha-beta-depleted transplantation in children. Unique molecular identifiers were built into the TCRbeta library. TCRdb redid the calling of the PCR reads with MiXCR, one entry per CDR3 protein. The sample shows approximately 290,000 distinct CDR3 sequences, 11% of them seen only once. The input for sequencing was peripheral blood, taken 180 days after TCRalphabeta/CD19-depleted stem cell transplant. The receptors come from a male patient aged 2 to 9 who had a stem cell transplant for chronic granulomatous disease, so the T cells may come from the graft donor.

This clonotype was detected ten times or more. This chain uses TRBV7-2 with TRBJ2-7, with TRBD2 identical over 10 bases. The CDR3 runs to 16 residues. Germline CDR1 reads SGHTA; CDR2 reads FQGNSA. The trim removed 3 bases at V and 0 bases at J, leaving 5 bases unmatched. In DNA, the CDR3 is TGTGCCAGCAGCTTGACTAGCGGGTCTACCTCCTACGAGCAGTACTTC. Its translation is CASSLTSGSTSYEQYF. The full variable domain, rest sourced from reference TRBV7-2 and TRBJ2-7, is GAGVSQSPSNKVTEKGKDVELRCDPISGHTALYWYRQSLGQGLEFLIYFQGNSAPDKSGLPSDRFSAERTGGSVSTLTIQRTQQEDSAVYLCASSLTSGSTSYEQYFGPGTRLTVT.

This clonotype was found many times. V is TRBV20-1 and J is TRBJ2-7; 10 bases are a match to TRBD2. CDR1 and CDR2 from the germline V gene are DFQATT and SNEGSKA (reference sequence). The CDR3 runs to 15 residues. V dropped 6 bases and J dropped 6; count of bases not matched to a gene: 14. The CDR3 bases are TGCAGTGCCCCGCTAGCGGGAGTACCTAGGGGCGAGCAGTACTTC. It specifies CSAPLAGVPRGEQYF.

In this sample, this clonotype turned up many times. This rearrangement joins TRBV2 to TRBJ2-2; no clear D gene. This CDR3 region has 11 residues. Germline values: CDR1 SNHLY, CDR2 FYNNEI. The V end was cut by 6 bases, the J end by 7 bases, with 6 bases between. CDR3 sequence reads: CASRFSGELFF. The CDR3 DNA sequence: TGTGCCAGCAGGTTCAGCGGGGAGCTGTTTTTT.

This chain uses TRBV7-2 with TRBJ2-3, with D perhaps matching TRBD2 (7 bases). The germline V gene encodes CDR1 SGHTA and CDR2 FQGNSA. Deletions cut 0 bases from V and 8 bases from J, with 12 bases between. The CDR3 extends over 14 amino acids. The CDR3 DNA reads TGTGCCAGCAGCTTAGCGGGGGGGCCGGGTACGCAGTATTTT. Translated: CASSLAGGPGTQYF.

The rearrangement uses TRBV12-3 or TRBV12-4 and TRBJ2-1; 10 nucleotides agree with TRBD2. This CDR3 has 15 residues. The V gene end was trimmed by 3 bases and the J gene end by 6 bases; junction bases not matched to a gene: 5. The CDR3 region has the DNA TGTGCCAGCAGTTTCAGAGCGGGGGGGTTCAATGAGCAGTTCTTC. It yields the protein CASSFRAGGFNEQFF.

This clonotype was seen a few times. The chain carries TRBV7-9 and TRBJ2-1, with TRBD1 identical over 8 bases. The J segment lost 4 bases and the V segment lost 5 bases, leaving 7 bases of the junction unmatched. This CDR3 region has 15 residues. The germline V gene encodes CDR1 SEHNR and CDR2 FQNEAQ (reference sequence). In DNA form, the CDR3 reads TGTGCCAGCAGCCCAGGGACAGGAAAATACAATGAGCAGTTCTTC. It specifies CASSPGTGKYNEQFF.

The rearrangement joins TRBV4-1 to TRBJ2-1; D remains ambiguous. Germline-derived CDR1 and CDR2 are MGHRA and YSYEKL. The V gene lost 0 bases and the J gene lost 0 bases, with 6 bases spanning the gap. The CDR3 loop spans 15 amino acids. The CDR3 is CASSQDFPSYNEQFF. The DNA of the CDR3 is TGCGCCAGCAGCCAAGACTTCCCCTCCTACAATGAGCAGTTCTTC.

This clonotype appeared many times. The chain combines TRBV20-1 with TRBJ2-7; D is possibly TRBD1 (5 bases). CDR1 is DFQATT, CDR2 SNEGSKA, per germline (reference sequence). The CDR3 has 14 residues. Trimming took off 0 bases at V and 2 bases at J, with 11 bases between the two ends. CDR3 sequence: CSARDDSNTYEQYF. The CDR3 region has the DNA TGCAGTGCTAGAGATGACAGTAATACCTACGAGCAGTACTTC.

This clonotype was counted ten times or more. The rearrangement joins TRBV7-8 to TRBJ2-1, with 11 bases fitting TRBD2. The V and J ends lost 7 bases and 2 bases, in that order; junction bases with no gene match: 13. The CDR3 loop spans 18 amino acids. Germline lookup yields CDR1 SGHVS and CDR2 FQNEAQ. CDR3 sequence: CASNPAASGRSTYNEQFF. CDR3 DNA sequence: TGTGCCAGCAACCCGGCTGCTAGCGGGAGGTCCACCTACAATGAGCAGTTCTTC.

This clonotype is classed as medium-sized. The chain links TRBV7-2 to TRBJ2-5, with TRBD2 as a possible D gene (6 bases). Germline V CDR1 and CDR2: SGHTA, FQGNSA. CDR3 length: 17 amino acids. V lost 5 bases and J lost 4, with 23 bases in between. The CDR3: CASSHRGTDVGTETQYF. The CDR3 bases are TGTGCCAGCAGCCACCGCGGGACGGACGTAGGCACAGAGACCCAGTACTTC.

A word on this clonotype: This may stem from a read error, because a much larger clone lies one nucleotide away. The rearrangement joins TRBV29-1 to TRBJ1-1, with 7 bases fitting TRBD1. Germline trimming cut 4 bases from V and 0 bases from J; bases unmatched to any gene: 5. The CDR3 consists of 14 residues. Germline V CDR1 and CDR2: SQVTM, ANQGSEA. Written as DNA, the CDR3 is TGCAGCGTTGTGGACAGGTTCATGAACACTGAAGCTTTCTTT. The encoded protein is CSVVDRFMNTEAFF.

This clonotype was counted many times. The V and J genes are TRBV12-3 or TRBV12-4 and TRBJ2-5; 9 bases match TRBD2. The CDR3 length is 14 residues. Trimming cost V 3 bases and J 6 bases; bases outside gene matches: 5. CDR3 protein: CASSFLAGLQTQYF. Here the CDR3 DNA reads TGTGCCAGCAGTTTTCTAGCGGGGCTACAGACCCAGTACTTC.

Ten or more counts support this clonotype. The rearrangement joins TRBV12-3 or TRBV12-4 to TRBJ2-7; D gene unclear. Trimming cost V 7 bases and J 4 bases, with 11 bases left between them. CDR3 length: 12 residues. The CDR3 region is CASTTYGYEQYF. For the CDR3, the DNA is TGTGCCAGCACCACTTACGGTTACGAGCAGTACTTC.